This T cell receptor beta chain was recovered during a study of T cell repertoires in cytomegalovirus infection. Study-level information: Through public TCR beta signatures, both CMV infection and matching HLA type were indicated.

Trimming removed 5 bases from V and 1 base from J, with 14 bases in between. The germline V gene has CDR1 DFQATT and CDR2 SNEGSKA (reference sequence). The CDR3 has 14 amino acids. One entry per CDR3 protein, called by TCRdb with MiXCR from the reads. The table lists roughly 720,000 distinct CDR3 sequences, under 40% of them singletons. Comments on this clonotype: The antigen is unknown.

Study-wide findings and caveats: Across the ex vivo response, the dominant clonotypes were HLA-C-restricted CMV-specific TCR beta clonotypes.

The V and J genes are TRBV20-1 and TRBJ1-1, with D unresolved. Sequencing was carried out using PBMCs. The source is a human donor in good health (CMV status not recorded). Some clones in this sample may be carry-over from other donors' samples. The CDR3: CSAQLPRKNTEAFF. The CDR3 DNA reads TGCAGTGCTCAACTGCCACGGAAGAACACTGAAGCTTTCTTT.